The clone carrying this TCR beta chain was seen a handful of times. The antigen is unknown. The record originates from a study of T-cell memory formation after mild COVID-19. In the study overall: The two donors had largely donor-specific TCR clusters.

Each CDR3 protein gets one entry after TCRdb re-called the 5' RACE reads with MiXCR. Here the sample spans some 130,000 distinct CDR3 sequences, around 27% being singletons. Study results and caveats: Balance between CD4 and CD8 was seen in clones contracting day 15 to 85, and a CD4+ lean was seen in later expanders. The SARS-CoV-2 specificity of second-wave clones reaching peak at day 37 remained unverified.

The ends lost 3 bases at V and 0 bases at J; junction bases unmatched: 9. Germline values: CDR1 SNHLY, CDR2 FYNNEI. The CDR3 contains 18 residues. V and J are TRBV2 and TRBJ2-1, with TRBD2 matching over 9 bases. The sequenced sample was PBMCs or a T cell subset sorted from them (not recorded which). This receptor was obtained from an adult woman who had mild COVID-19 (a few samples of this study predate the infection). Cell type and time point are not known. CDR3 nucleotide sequence: TGTGCCAGCAGTGAGACGGTAGCGGGGGCCACCTCCTACAATGAGCAGTTCTTC. The encoded protein is CASSETVAGATSYNEQFF. The full variable domain, completed using reference TRBV2 and TRBJ2-1, is EPEVTQTPSHQVTQMGQEVILRCVPISNHLYFYWYRQILGQKVEFLVSFYNNEISEKSEIFDDQFSVERPDGSNFTLKIRSTKLEDSAMYFCASSETVAGATSYNEQFFGPGTRLTVL.